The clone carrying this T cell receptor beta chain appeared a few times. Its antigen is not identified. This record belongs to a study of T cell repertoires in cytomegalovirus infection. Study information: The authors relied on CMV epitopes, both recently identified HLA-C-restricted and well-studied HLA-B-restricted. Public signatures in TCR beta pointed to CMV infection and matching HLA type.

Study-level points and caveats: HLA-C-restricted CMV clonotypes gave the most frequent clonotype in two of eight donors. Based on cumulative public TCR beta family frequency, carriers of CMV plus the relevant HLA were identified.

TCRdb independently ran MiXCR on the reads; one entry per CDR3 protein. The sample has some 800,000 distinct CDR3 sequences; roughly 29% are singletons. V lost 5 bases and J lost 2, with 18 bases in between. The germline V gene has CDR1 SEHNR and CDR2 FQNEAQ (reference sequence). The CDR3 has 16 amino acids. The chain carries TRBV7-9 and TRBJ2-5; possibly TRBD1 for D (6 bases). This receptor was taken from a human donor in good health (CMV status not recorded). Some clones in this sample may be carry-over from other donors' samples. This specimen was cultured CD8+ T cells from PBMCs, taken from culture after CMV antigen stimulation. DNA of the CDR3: TGTGCCAGCAGCCCCCCGGCCAGGGGACCTCAAGAGACCCAGTACTTC. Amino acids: CASSPPARGPQETQYF. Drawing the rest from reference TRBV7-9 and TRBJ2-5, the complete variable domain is DTGVSQNPRHKITKRGQNVTFRCDPISEHNRLYWYRQTLGQGPEFLTYFQNEAQLEKSRLLSDRFSAERPKGSFSTLEIQRTEQGDSAMYLCASSPPARGPQETQYFGPGTRLLVL.